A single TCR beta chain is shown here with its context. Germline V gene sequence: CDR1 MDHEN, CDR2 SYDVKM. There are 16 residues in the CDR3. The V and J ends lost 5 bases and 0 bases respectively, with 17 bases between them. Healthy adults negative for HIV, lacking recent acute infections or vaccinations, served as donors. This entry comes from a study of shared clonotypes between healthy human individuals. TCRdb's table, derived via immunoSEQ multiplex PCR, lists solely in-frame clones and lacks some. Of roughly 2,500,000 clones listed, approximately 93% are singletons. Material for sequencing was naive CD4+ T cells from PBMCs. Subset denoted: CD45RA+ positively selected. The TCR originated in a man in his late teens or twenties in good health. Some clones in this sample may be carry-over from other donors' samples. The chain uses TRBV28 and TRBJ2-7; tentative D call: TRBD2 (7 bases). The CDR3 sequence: CASSQNRGRASYEQYF. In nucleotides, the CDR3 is TGTGCCAGCAGTCAAAATAGGGGGAGGGCCTCCTACGAGCAGTACTTC.